This TCR beta chain was documented in a study of somatic mutations in cytotoxic T cells in rheumatoid arthritis. Study details: In some cases, T-cell populations stained with V beta antibodies were flow-sorted at nearly 100% purity, and these included V beta1+ cells sequenced for TCRB. Study-wide findings and caveats: Relative to age-matched healthy controls, rheumatoid arthritis patients did not differ significantly in CD8+ T-cell clonality. The modest underrepresentation of TRBV07 observed in rheumatoid arthritis patients was not subjected to multiple-comparison adjustment. For about an eighth of the 65 patients, a single CD8+ clone accounted for more than 20% of CD8+ cells.

Germline V gene sequence: CDR1 SGHNT, CDR2 YENEEA. The CDR3 is 15 residues long. A remark on this clone: Its matching antigen is unknown.

Clones were sequenced by immunoSEQ multiplex PCR, and TCRdb holds only the in-frame ones, with some missing. The sample includes some 17,000 clones, almost 85% of them seen just once. The TCR comes from an adult with rheumatoid arthritis. The source material was CD8+ T cells sorted from blood. This sequence joins TRBV11-3 and TRBJ2-5, with D perhaps given as TRBD1 or TRBD2 (6 bases each). The J call may be wrong; the DNA end is better matched by TRBJ2-7. CDR3 sequence reads: CASSPPDRRAYEQYF. CDR3 DNA: TGTGCCAGCAGTCCCCCAGACAGGAGGGCCTACGAGCAGTACTTC.